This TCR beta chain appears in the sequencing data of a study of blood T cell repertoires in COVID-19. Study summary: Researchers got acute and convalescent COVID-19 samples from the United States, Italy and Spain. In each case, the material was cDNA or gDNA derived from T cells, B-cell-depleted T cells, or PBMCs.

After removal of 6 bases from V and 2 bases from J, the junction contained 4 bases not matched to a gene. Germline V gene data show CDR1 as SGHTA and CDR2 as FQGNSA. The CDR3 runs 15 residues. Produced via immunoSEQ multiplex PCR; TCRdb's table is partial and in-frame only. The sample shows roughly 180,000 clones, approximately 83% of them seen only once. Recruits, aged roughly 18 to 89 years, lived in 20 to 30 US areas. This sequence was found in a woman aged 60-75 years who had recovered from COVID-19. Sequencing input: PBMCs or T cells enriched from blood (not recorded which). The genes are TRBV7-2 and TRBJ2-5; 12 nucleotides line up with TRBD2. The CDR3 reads CASSWTSGKQETQYF. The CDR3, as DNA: TGTGCCAGCAGTTGGACTAGCGGGAAACAAGAGACCCAGTACTTC.